The present TCR beta chain was sequenced within a study of shared clonotypes between healthy human individuals. Study-wide points: Among donors, the sharing of clonotypes was expected to be influenced by sequencing depth.

As for this clone: Its antigen is currently unknown. Other DNA sequences in this sample translate to the same CDR3.

Measured with immunoSEQ multiplex PCR; TCRdb has only the in-frame clones, and not every one. The table includes about 2.4 million clones, more than 90% detected once. The sequenced sample was naive CD4+ T cells sorted from blood. Subset indicated: CD45RA+ positively selected. The sequence came from a man between 18 and 35 years old in good health.

Here the CDR3 DNA reads TGTGCTTTAGACAGGGGAGCCAACTATGGCTACACCTTC. The encoded protein is CALDRGANYGYTF. The chain employs TRBV30 and TRBJ1-2; 8 bases align to TRBD1. The CDR3 consists of 13 residues. Per the germline V gene, CDR1 is GTSNPN and CDR2 is SVGIG (reference sequence).